Listed below are T cell receptor beta chains from one sample, sequenced in a study of cytomegalovirus exposure and HLA in healthy donors. Clones were read by immunoSEQ multiplex PCR, and TCRdb kept only the in-frame ones, dropping some. The data contain approximately 150,000 clones, approximately 86% of them seen just once; the ten biggest clones take up roughly 2.5%. The sequencing sample was made of PBMCs. All receptors come from a man younger than 35 in good health and CMV-seropositive. CDR3s include the opening cysteine and the closing phenylalanine or tryptophan. Fields, in order: D gene, clone size, V gene, J gene, CDR3 DNA, CDR3 protein. D genes are given only for firm matches. A row's size may be missing; if present it is once, few, many or a size class.

D gene: -
clone size: -
V gene: TRBV6-6
J gene: TRBJ2-7
CDR3 DNA: TGTGCCAGCAGCCGGGGTAGCCCCTACGAGCAGTACTTC
CDR3 protein: CASSRGSPYEQYF

D gene: TRBD1
clone size: -
V gene: TRBV28
J gene: TRBJ1-1
CDR3 DNA: TGTGCCAGCAGTTTTCCCGACAGGGGTAACACTGAAGCTTTCTTT
CDR3 protein: CASSFPDRGNTEAFF

D gene: -
clone size: -
V gene: TRBV28
J gene: TRBJ2-7
CDR3 DNA: TGTGCCAGCAGGGACACACCCTACGAGCAGTACTTC
CDR3 protein: CASRDTPYEQYF

D gene: -
clone size: -
V gene: TRBV29-1
J gene: TRBJ2-3
CDR3 DNA: TGCAGCGAAAGAGGCCGCACAGATACGCAGTATTTT
CDR3 protein: CSERGRTDTQYF

D gene: -
clone size: -
V gene: TRBV7-8
J gene: TRBJ1-2
CDR3 DNA: TGTGCCAGCAGCTTAGAAGGGGGCTATGGCTACACCTTC
CDR3 protein: CASSLEGGYGYTF

D gene: TRBD1
clone size: few
V gene: TRBV5-1
J gene: TRBJ2-7
CDR3 DNA: TGCGCCAGCAGCTCCTCGACAGGGGGGGACGAGCAGTACTTC
CDR3 protein: CASSSSTGGDEQYF

D gene: TRBD1
clone size: -
V gene: TRBV19
J gene: TRBJ2-2
CDR3 DNA: TGTGCCAGTAGTACTCGATACTATTACGGGACAGAGAACACCGGGGAGCTGTTTTTT
CDR3 protein: CASSTRYYYGTENTGELFF

D gene: TRBD1
clone size: -
V gene: TRBV6-5
J gene: TRBJ1-4
CDR3 DNA: TGTGCCAGCAGTGGGGTAGGACAGGGAAGAGAAAAACTGTTTTTT
CDR3 protein: CASSGVGQGREKLFF

D gene: TRBD2
clone size: -
V gene: TRBV29-1
J gene: TRBJ2-1
CDR3 DNA: TGCAGCGGGGAGCGGGGGGGCTACAATGAGCAGTTCTTC
CDR3 protein: CSGERGGYNEQFF

D gene: TRBD1
clone size: -
V gene: TRBV29-1
J gene: TRBJ1-1
CDR3 DNA: TGCAGCGTTGAGGCCGCGGGACAGATTAACACTGAAGCTTTCTTT
CDR3 protein: CSVEAAGQINTEAFF

D gene: TRBD1
clone size: few
V gene: TRBV5-5
J gene: TRBJ2-2
CDR3 DNA: TGTGCCAGCAGCTTGTGGGGACAGGGCAAGCTGTTTTTT
CDR3 protein: CASSLWGQGKLFF

D gene: TRBD1
clone size: -
V gene: TRBV6-1
J gene: TRBJ2-7
CDR3 DNA: TGTGCCAGCAGCTCCCGGGACAGGGGGACCTACGAGCAGTACTTC
CDR3 protein: CASSSRDRGTYEQYF

D gene: -
clone size: -
V gene: TRBV7-8
J gene: TRBJ1-1
CDR3 DNA: TGTGCCAGCAGTTGGGAGGGGAGCGGGGCTTTCTTT
CDR3 protein: CASSWEGSGAFF

D gene: TRBD2
clone size: -
V gene: TRBV9
J gene: TRBJ2-1
CDR3 DNA: TGTGCCAGCAGCCCGCGGACTAGCGGGAGTACGAGGGATGAGCAGTTCTTC
CDR3 protein: CASSPRTSGSTRDEQFF

D gene: TRBD2
clone size: few
V gene: TRBV5-4
J gene: TRBJ2-7
CDR3 DNA: TGTGCCAGCAGCCCCCAGAGCGGGGGGATCTACGAGCAGTACTTC
CDR3 protein: CASSPQSGGIYEQYF

D gene: TRBD2
clone size: -
V gene: TRBV2
J gene: TRBJ2-4
CDR3 DNA: TGTGCCAGCAGTCTGGGCGGACTAGCGGCGGATCAGTACTTC
CDR3 protein: CASSLGGLAADQYF

D gene: -
clone size: -
V gene: TRBV6-5
J gene: TRBJ1-2
CDR3 DNA: TGTGCCAGCAGTTACGGGGAGGGCTACACCTTC
CDR3 protein: CASSYGEGYTF

D gene: -
clone size: -
V gene: TRBV4-3
J gene: TRBJ2-7
CDR3 DNA: TGCGCCAGCAGCTACCCCCGACAGGTGCCCTACGAGCAGTACTTC
CDR3 protein: CASSYPRQVPYEQYF

D gene: -
clone size: many
V gene: TRBV4-3
J gene: TRBJ2-5
CDR3 DNA: TGCGCCAGCAGCCAAGAGAGAGGGAATCAAGAGACCCAGTACTTC
CDR3 protein: CASSQERGNQETQYF

D gene: -
clone size: -
V gene: TRBV27
J gene: TRBJ2-3
CDR3 DNA: TGTGCCAGTAAGACAGCGTTCACAGATACGCAGTATTTT
CDR3 protein: CASKTAFTDTQYF

D gene: -
clone size: -
V gene: TRBV6-5
J gene: TRBJ2-7
CDR3 DNA: TGTGCCAGCAGTTACCCCGGGGATCCCCACGAGCAGTACTTC
CDR3 protein: CASSYPGDPHEQYF

D gene: -
clone size: -
V gene: TRBV6-5
J gene: TRBJ1-1
CDR3 DNA: TGTGCCAGCAGTCCTTTCACAGGGCGGCCCACTGAAGCTTTCTTT
CDR3 protein: CASSPFTGRPTEAFF

D gene: -
clone size: -
V gene: TRBV10-3
J gene: TRBJ1-3
CDR3 DNA: TGTGCCATCACCAAGGGGGATGCGGACACCATATATTTT
CDR3 protein: CAITKGDADTIYF

D gene: TRBD2
clone size: -
V gene: TRBV9
J gene: TRBJ2-3
CDR3 DNA: TGTGCCAGCAGCGCGCCACTAGCGGGGGGACCAGATACGCAGTATTTT
CDR3 protein: CASSAPLAGGPDTQYF

D gene: TRBD2
clone size: once
V gene: TRBV7-9
J gene: TRBJ2-1
CDR3 DNA: TGTGCCAGCAGCGCGGGGGGAAATGAGCAGTTCTTC
CDR3 protein: CASSAGGNEQFF

D gene: -
clone size: once
V gene: TRBV9
J gene: TRBJ2-5
CDR3 DNA: TGTGCCAGCAGCGACCCCTCTGGGGCCCAAGAGACCCAGTACTTC
CDR3 protein: CASSDPSGAQETQYF

D gene: -
clone size: -
V gene: TRBV7-5
J gene: TRBJ2-7
CDR3 DNA: TGTGCCAGAAGCCCGACCGACAGGGCCCCCTACGAGCAGTACTTC
CDR3 protein: CARSPTDRAPYEQYF

D gene: -
clone size: few
V gene: TRBV7-2
J gene: TRBJ1-1
CDR3 DNA: TGTGCCAGCAGCCACTACATGGCGATCACTGAAGCTTTCTTT
CDR3 protein: CASSHYMAITEAFF